This T cell receptor (beta chain) is from a study of T-cell reconstitution after alpha-beta-depleted transplantation in children. Whole-study findings and limits: After one year, T-cell counts and TCRbeta diversity mostly came from new T cells. Reportedly, roughly two months post-transplant, alpha-beta T cells arose from several hundred expanded graft clones.

As it was prepared, the TCRbeta library received unique molecular identifiers. TCRdb analysed the PCR reads with MiXCR anew, one entry per CDR3 protein. The sample contains approximately 170,000 distinct CDR3 sequences, 8.5% to 14% of which appear only once. This clonotype was seen at least ten times. Its antigen is as yet unknown. CDR1 is WSHSY and CDR2 is SAAADI in the germline V gene. The CDR3 runs to 11 residues. V was clipped by 3 bases and J by 10 bases, with 9 bases between them. This sample comprised PBMCs, obtained before TCRalphabeta/CD19-depleted stem cell transplant. This sequence was found in a boy aged 2 to 9 with acute myeloid leukemia, due to receive a stem cell transplant. The chain carries TRBV10-2 and TRBJ1-1; D remains unclear. The CDR3 DNA follows: TGCGCCAGCAGTGATGGGTTGGGAGCTTTCTTT. It yields the protein CASSDGLGAFF.